The next 5 T cell receptor beta chains were all read from a single sample in a study of shared clonotypes between healthy human individuals. Produced via immunoSEQ multiplex PCR; TCRdb's table is partial and in-frame only. Among 550,000 to 700,000 clones, around 78% were seen once, and the ten largest hold around 1.7%. The sample taken for sequencing was memory CD4+ T cells sorted from blood. Subset: CD45RA-negative fraction. These receptor sequences come from a woman aged 25 to 39 in good health.

This clone was counted a few times. The rearrangement links TRBV7-9 to TRBJ1-3, with 7 bases fitting TRBD1. Looked up from germline, CDR1 is SEHNR and CDR2 is FQNEAQ (reference sequence). The CDR3 is 15 residues long. V lost 4 bases and J lost 8; bases outside the gene matches: 11. The CDR3 nucleotides are TGTGCCAGCAGCTCATTAGGACAGGTGGGATACACCATATATTTT. The encoded protein is CASSSLGQVGYTIYF.

This clone was recorded at least ten times. This rearrangement joins TRBV11-2 to TRBJ1-1; the D is unclear. Germline V CDR1 and CDR2: SGHAT, FQNNGV. Trimming took 5 bases from V and 1 from J, leaving 8 bases between them. The CDR3 has 13 residues. Here the CDR3 reads CASSAQRNTEAFF. For the CDR3, the DNA is TGTGCCAGCAGCGCGCAGAGGAACACTGAAGCTTTCTTT.

The chain joins TRBV7-8 to TRBJ2-7, with a weak D call TRBD1 (6 bases). V was pared by 2 bases and J by 5 bases, with 13 bases between. Germline V CDR1 and CDR2: SGHVS, FQNEAQ. This CDR3 region has 14 residues. In nucleotides, the CDR3 is TGTGCCAGCAGCTTAAGGTACAGGGATAACGAGCAGTACTTC. Amino acids: CASSLRYRDNEQYF.

As to this clone: Other DNA sequences in the sample encode the same CDR3. The genes are TRBV30 and TRBJ2-1; D possibly corresponds to TRBD2 (5 bases). Germline assignment: CDR1 GTSNPN and CDR2 SVGIG (reference sequence). There are 11 residues in the CDR3. V gave up 0 bases and J gave up 8 bases, with 5 bases separating them. The CDR3 loop is CAWSVLDEQFF. The CDR3 nucleotides are TGTGCCTGGAGTGTACTAGATGAGCAGTTCTTC.

A few counts support this clone. Being one base from a much bigger clone, this may be a read error. This chain links TRBV9 with TRBJ2-3; D gene uncertain. This CDR3 spans 12 amino acids. Deletions cut 5 bases from V and 1 base from J, with 5 bases between. Germline-derived CDR1 and CDR2 are SGDLS and YYNGEE. DNA of the CDR3: TGTGCCAGCAGTCCCCGCACAGATACGCAGTATTTT. Protein: CASSPRTDTQYF. The full variable domain, completed using reference TRBV9 and TRBJ2-3, is DSGVTQTPKHLITATGQRVTLRCSPRSGDLSVYWYQQSLDQGLQFLIQYYNGEERAKGNILERFSAQQFPDLHSELNLSSLELGDSALYFCASSPRTDTQYFGPGTRLTVL.